What follows are 23 T cell receptor beta chains derived from one specimen sequenced in a study of blood T cell repertoires in COVID-19. Data came from immunoSEQ multiplex PCR; TCRdb stores just in-frame clones and leaves some out. This sample carries over 150,000 clones, over 75% of them seen once, and the ten largest clones take about 25%. Sequenced sample: peripheral blood. The origin of the receptors is a woman aged 65 to 85 with acute or convalescent COVID-19.

The gene calls are TRBV24-1 and TRBJ1-2; a possible D gene is TRBD1 (6 bases). The germline CDR1 and CDR2 sequences are KGHDR and SFDVKD. V shed 9 bases and J shed 7 bases, with 14 bases lying between them. The CDR3 is 12 residues long. The DNA of the CDR3 is TGTGCCACCTCCGCTGGGGGCTCTGGCTACACCTTC. It encodes CATSAGGSGYTF.

The V and J genes are TRBV7-7 and TRBJ2-7; 11 bases are shared with TRBD2. Trimming removed 7 bases from V and 2 bases from J; junction bases left unmatched: 19. CDR1 and CDR2 from the germline V gene are SSHAT and FNYEAQ (reference sequence). The CDR3 spans 19 residues. The CDR3 DNA sequence: TGTGCCAGCACCATTCAGGTTGGAACTAGCGGGAGAGGAACCTACGAGCAGTACTTC. It translates to CASTIQVGTSGRGTYEQYF.

The chain recombines TRBV19 with TRBJ1-6, with 7 bases aligning to TRBD1. CDR1 and CDR2 from the germline V gene are LNHDA and SQIVND (reference sequence). With V trimmed by 8 bases and J by 10 bases, 11 bases remained unmatched. This CDR3 is 14 amino acids long. DNA for the CDR3: TGTGCCAGTCAACGGACAGGAGTAGGATCACCCCTCCACTTT. Encoded protein: CASQRTGVGSPLHF.

The chain employs TRBV14 and TRBJ1-5; weak D call: TRBD1 (5 bases). The V gene lost 1 base and the J gene lost 10 bases, with 11 bases spanning the gap. Germline V gene data show CDR1 as SGHDN and CDR2 as FVKESK. CDR3 length equals 13 residues. The CDR3 DNA sequence: TGTGCCAGCAGCCAAGGGAGGGGAAGACCCCAGCATTTT. The encoded protein is CASSQGRGRPQHF.

This chain uses TRBV3-1 (or the pseudogene TRBV3-2) with TRBJ2-7, with D perhaps TRBD2 (5 bases). The CDR3 runs to 15 residues. Trimming stripped 6 bases from V and 1 base from J, with 16 bases between. Germline-derived CDR1 and CDR2 are LGHDT and YNNKEL (reference sequence). The CDR3: CASSSGVGISYEQYF. The CDR3, as DNA: TGTGCCAGCAGTTCCGGGGTTGGAATTTCCTACGAGCAGTACTTC.

This clone was seen only once. The J gene is TRBJ2-7, the V gene TRBV2; TRBD1 agrees at 10 bases. CDR1 and CDR2 (germline): SNHLY, FYNNEI. V dropped 4 bases and J dropped 3; count of bases not matched to a gene: 6. CDR3 length: 15 residues. The CDR3 here is CASSALGQGYYEQYF. The CDR3 DNA is TGTGCCAGCAGTGCTTTGGGACAGGGGTACTACGAGCAGTACTTC.

This clone appeared once. V usage is TRBV29-1 and J usage is TRBJ1-2; TRBD1 might be the D (6 bases). The CDR3 consists of 12 residues. Germline V gene sequence: CDR1 SQVTM, CDR2 ANQGSEA. The ends were cut back, 3 bases at V and 7 bases at J, with 12 bases in the middle. DNA of the CDR3: TGCAGCGTTGACCAGGGGAAAGGTGGCTACACCTTC. Its protein product is CSVDQGKGGYTF.

This chain's CDR3 is CASGIQGDNEKLFF. In DNA, the CDR3 is TGTGCCAGCGGGATACAGGGAGATAACGAAAAACTGTTTTTT. The chain has TRBV28 and TRBJ1-4; maybe TRBD1 (6 bases). This CDR3 is 14 amino acids long. CDR1 is MDHEN, CDR2 SYDVKM, per germline. Trimming shortened V by 8 bases and J by 8 bases, and 18 bases separated the two germline ends.

This chain links TRBV24-1 with TRBJ2-3; a weak D match, TRBD1 (6 bases). Germline CDR1 and CDR2: KGHDR and SFDVKD. V lost 4 bases and J lost 2, with 12 bases in between. The CDR3 totals 15 residues. As DNA, the CDR3 is TGTGCCACCAGTGACCCGGACAGATACACAGATACGCAGTATTTT. The encoded protein is CATSDPDRYTDTQYF.

The chain recombines TRBV3-1 (or the pseudogene TRBV3-2) with TRBJ2-2; 10 nucleotides line up with TRBD2. The CDR3 totals 14 residues. Unmatched junction bases numbered 1, after V lost 5 bases and J lost 4 bases. Per germline, CDR1 LGHDT and CDR2 YNNKEL (reference sequence). The CDR3: CASSGLAATGELFF. The CDR3 DNA reads as TGTGCCAGCAGCGGACTAGCGGCCACCGGGGAGCTGTTTTTT.

A few counts support this clone. The chain couples TRBV7-3 to TRBJ2-3; TRBD1 aligns across 11 bases. V lost 3 bases, J lost 1 base, and 3 bases stayed unmatched. Germline CDR1 SGHTA, CDR2 FQGTGA. The CDR3 is 16 amino acids. The CDR3 spells CASSLLGQGGTDTQYF. CDR3 sequence (DNA): TGTGCCAGCAGCTTGTTGGGACAGGGGGGCACAGATACGCAGTATTTT.

This sequence joins TRBV4-1 and TRBJ1-4, with TRBD1 matching over 9 bases. After removal of 3 bases from V and 10 bases from J, the junction contained 9 bases not matched to a gene. Looked up from germline, CDR1 is MGHRA and CDR2 is YSYEKL. This CDR3 has 15 residues. CDR3: CASSHPGQGLRKLFF. For the CDR3, the DNA is TGCGCCAGCAGCCACCCCGGACAGGGGCTAAGAAAACTGTTTTTT.

The chain recombines TRBV5-5 with TRBJ1-5; D is possibly TRBD1 (6 bases). The CDR3 consists of 15 residues. V was pared by 0 bases and J by 9 bases, with 16 bases between. Germline V gene lookup returns CDR1 SGHKS and CDR2 YYEKEE (reference sequence). The CDR3 sequence: CASSLEDSVYPPQHF. DNA of the CDR3: TGTGCCAGCAGCTTGGAGGACAGTGTGTATCCGCCCCAGCATTTT. Variable domain in full (rest from reference TRBV5-5 and TRBJ1-5): DAGVTQSPTHLIKTRGQQVTLRCSPISGHKSVSWYQQVLGQGPQFIFQYYEKEERGRGNFPDRFSARQFPNYSSELNVNALLLGDSALYLCASSLEDSVYPPQHFGDGTRLSIL.

This clone came up a few times. The chain carries TRBV7-2 and TRBJ1-1, with 7 bases matching TRBD1. CDR1 and CDR2 (germline): SGHTA, FQGNSA. With V trimmed by 5 bases and J by 1 base, 1 base remained unmatched. This CDR3 contains 13 residues. The CDR3 loop reads CASSRQGNTEAFF. CDR3 coding DNA: TGTGCCAGCAGCCGACAGGGGAACACTGAAGCTTTCTTT.

Note on this clone: The junction shows a germline mismatch at one end, possibly a read error. This chain connects TRBV4-2 to TRBJ1-4; TRBD1 matches 9 bases. Germline CDR1 and CDR2: LGHNA and YNFKEQ. This CDR3 has 15 amino acids. The CDR3 DNA follows: TGTGCCAGCAGTCAAGCCGGGACAGGGAATGAAAAACTGTTTTTT. Amino acids: CASSQAGTGNEKLFF.

This chain connects TRBV3-1 (or the pseudogene TRBV3-2) to TRBJ2-6; TRBD1 matches 7 bases. Germline values: CDR1 LGHDT, CDR2 YNNKEL (reference sequence). This CDR3 spans 15 amino acids. The J segment lost 0 bases and the V segment lost 9 bases, leaving 5 bases of the junction unmatched. Here the CDR3 reads CASKDRFSGANVLTF. The CDR3 DNA reads TGTGCCAGTAAGGACAGGTTCTCTGGGGCCAACGTCCTGACTTTC.

This chain joins TRBV5-1 and TRBJ2-2; TRBD1 aligns across 7 bases. CDR1 and CDR2 (germline): SGHRS, YFSETQ. V lost 4 bases to trimming and J lost 8 bases; unmatched junction nucleotides: 11. CDR3 size: 15 residues. The CDR3 reads CASSPVRTGPGELFF. CDR3 bases: TGCGCCAGCAGCCCGGTCCGGACAGGTCCGGGGGAGCTGTTTTTT.

V gene TRBV25-1 combines with J gene TRBJ2-3, with D perhaps matching TRBD2 (6 bases). CDR1 is MGHDK, CDR2 SYGVNS, per germline. CDR3 size: 15 residues. Trimming took 2 bases from V and 10 from J, leaving 19 bases between them. The DNA of the CDR3 is TGTGCCAGCAGTGAAAGGAGGGCCGGGATTGGGGCGCAGTATTTT. Translated: CASSERRAGIGAQYF.

CDR3 protein: CASSARTGASLSEAFF. CDR3 bases: TGTGCCAGCAGCGCAAGGACAGGGGCGTCGCTCTCTGAAGCTTTCTTT. The chain is built from TRBV9 and TRBJ1-1, with 9 bases matching TRBD1. Germline CDR1 reads SGDLS; CDR2 reads YYNGEE. CDR3 length: 16 residues. The V and J ends lost 3 bases and 6 bases, in that order; junction bases with no gene match: 12.

The chain carries TRBV5-5 and TRBJ2-3; D is unresolved. Germline-derived CDR1 and CDR2 are SGHKS and YYEKEE (reference sequence). The CDR3 is 13 amino acids. Trimming pared 1 base from V and 5 bases from J, leaving 8 bases between. The CDR3 coding sequence is TGTGCCAGCAGCTTGTTACGCGAAGATACGCAGTATTTT. This encodes CASSLLREDTQYF. The complete variable domain, with remaining parts taken from reference TRBV5-5 and TRBJ2-3, reads DAGVTQSPTHLIKTRGQQVTLRCSPISGHKSVSWYQQVLGQGPQFIFQYYEKEERGRGNFPDRFSARQFPNYSSELNVNALLLGDSALYLCASSLLREDTQYFGPGTRLTVL.

The chain combines TRBV18 with TRBJ2-1; 9 positions match TRBD2. Per the germline V gene, CDR1 is KGHSH and CDR2 is LQKENI. The V gene end was trimmed by 6 bases and the J gene end by 10 bases; junction bases not matched to a gene: 16. This CDR3 spans 16 amino acids. The CDR3 protein is CASSPVVSSGKGEQFF. DNA of the CDR3: TGTGCCAGCTCCCCAGTAGTTTCTAGCGGGAAGGGGGAGCAGTTCTTC.

For the CDR3, the DNA is TGTGCCACCAGTGACCCCGGACAGGGACAAGGCACGCAGTATTTT. The encoded protein is CATSDPGQGQGTQYF. This chain uses TRBV24-1 with TRBJ2-3, with 8 bases that match TRBD1. Germline V gene sequence: CDR1 KGHDR, CDR2 SFDVKD. The CDR3 sequence is 15 residues long. Trimming at V came to 4 bases and at J to 9 bases, leaving 11 bases not matched to a gene.

The chain carries TRBV29-1 and TRBJ1-1; TRBD1 matches 7 bases. This CDR3 is built from 12 residues. CDR1 and CDR2 (germline): SQVTM, ANQGSEA. Trimming removed 7 bases from V and 1 base from J; junction bases left unmatched: 3. The CDR3 spells CSAGDRNTEAFF. The CDR3, as DNA: TGCAGCGCTGGGGACAGGAACACTGAAGCTTTCTTT.